The 11 T cell receptor beta chains given below trace back to one sample, sequenced in a study of cytomegalovirus exposure and HLA in healthy donors. It was with 60 Vbeta and 13 Jbeta primers that the PCR ran. This table comes from immunoSEQ multiplex PCR, and its TCRdb copy is limited to in-frame clones, with some not included. The data contain 74,000 or so clones, around three quarters of them singletons. Sequencing was carried out using PBMCs. The receptors stem from a woman in her forties in good health and CMV-seropositive.

The V and J genes are TRBV27 and TRBJ2-2, with a possible D match to TRBD1 (6 bases). Between the trimmed V and J ends, which lost 7 bases and 3 bases, there was a span of 18 bases. The CDR3 consists of 16 residues. Germline assignment: CDR1 MNHEY and CDR2 SMNVEV (reference sequence). Written as DNA, the CDR3 is TGTGCCAGCACTGACAGGTTTTCCGGTTACACCGGGGAGCTGTTTTTT. Protein product: CASTDRFSGYTGELFF.

This chain links TRBV2 with TRBJ2-7, with D maybe TRBD2 (5 bases). CDR3 length equals 12 residues. V gave up 6 bases and J gave up 4 bases, with 10 bases separating them. CDR1 and CDR2 (germline): SNHLY, FYNNEI. For the CDR3, the DNA is TGTGCCAGCAGGAGACGGGGTTACGAGCAGTACTTC. It translates to CASRRRGYEQYF. The variable domain in full, with the rest retrieved from reference TRBV2 and TRBJ2-7, is EPEVTQTPSHQVTQMGQEVILRCVPISNHLYFYWYRQILGQKVEFLVSFYNNEISEKSEIFDDQFSVERPDGSNFTLKIRSTKLEDSAMYFCASRRRGYEQYFGPGTRLTVT.

The V gene is TRBV5-4, the J gene TRBJ2-1, with 14 bases fitting TRBD2. V lost 3 bases, J lost 7 bases, and 6 bases stayed unmatched. This CDR3 comprises 16 residues. Germline V CDR1 and CDR2: SGHNT, YYREEE (reference sequence). The CDR3: CASSSQGTSGGNEQFF. CDR3 sequence (DNA): TGTGCCAGCAGCTCTCAGGGGACTAGCGGGGGTAATGAGCAGTTCTTC.

CDR3 residues: CASSIGRVGAPLAKNIQYF. In DNA form, the CDR3 reads TGTGCCAGTAGTATAGGGAGGGTCGGGGCACCGTTAGCCAAAAACATTCAGTACTTC. The chain combines TRBV19 with TRBJ2-4; weak D call: TRBD2 (6 bases). Germline loops: CDR1 LNHDA, CDR2 SQIVND (reference sequence). Trimming stripped 1 base from V and 0 bases from J, with 19 bases between. The length of the CDR3 is 19 residues.

This clone was seen only once. The chain is built from TRBV29-1 and TRBJ2-2, with D perhaps TRBD2 (6 bases). Germline CDR1 reads SQVTM; CDR2 reads ANQGSEA. The V end lost 6 bases, the J end lost 5 bases, and 16 bases lay between the germline ends. The length of the CDR3 is 14 residues. In DNA form, the CDR3 reads TGCAGCGTCCCGGGGACTGTAGCTACCGGGGAGCTGTTTTTT. It specifies CSVPGTVATGELFF.

J is TRBJ1-4 and V is TRBV28; 9 bases agree with TRBD1. Germline CDR1 MDHEN, CDR2 SYDVKM. The ends lost 3 bases at V and 9 bases at J; junction bases unmatched: 5. The CDR3 spans 14 residues. CDR3 loop: CASSFGDRVKKLFF. The CDR3 DNA sequence: TGTGCCAGCAGTTTCGGGGACAGGGTAAAAAAACTGTTTTTT. Full variable domain (remainder filled in from reference TRBV28 and TRBJ1-4): DVKVTQSSRYLVKRTGEKVFLECVQDMDHENMFWYRQDPGLGLRLIYFSYDVKMKEKGDIPEGYSVSREKKERFSLILESASTNQTSMYLCASSFGDRVKKLFFGSGTQLSVL.

This rearrangement joins TRBV21-1 to TRBJ2-5; whether TRBD1, the table's D call, matches the DNA was not checked. TRBV21-1 is flagged as a pseudogene. The CDR3 runs 17 residues. Here the CDR3 reads CASRAIQGAIIQETQYF. CDR3 bases: TGTGCCAGCAGGGCTATTCAGGGGGCTATAATCCAAGAGACCCAGTACTTC.

This chain joins TRBV7-6 and TRBJ2-5; D is unresolved. Trimming took 5 bases from V and 4 from J, leaving 17 bases between them. The CDR3 length is 15 residues. Germline V CDR1 and CDR2: SGHVS, FNYEAQ. CDR3 bases: TGTGCCAGCAGCGTCGAGATATCCACGGGAGAGACCCAGTACTTC. It codes for CASSVEISTGETQYF.

The table lists this clone with a few counts. The rearrangement links TRBV5-1 to TRBJ2-1, with 11 bases lining up with TRBD2. Germline V gene lookup returns CDR1 SGHRS and CDR2 YFSETQ. With 5 bases clipped from V and 2 bases from J, the junction kept 3 bases outside the gene matches. The CDR3 spans 15 residues. The CDR3 bases are TGCGCCAGCAGAGTAGCGGGGGGGACCTACAATGAGCAGTTCTTC. Translated: CASRVAGGTYNEQFF.

The V call is TRBV5-8, the J call TRBJ2-7; 8 bases align to TRBD2. CDR3 length: 16 amino acids. The trim removed 0 bases at V and 4 bases at J, leaving 9 bases unmatched. Germline V gene lookup returns CDR1 SGHTS and CDR2 YDEGEE. This chain's CDR3 is CASSLGEREWTYEQYF. CDR3 coding DNA: TGTGCCAGCAGCTTGGGGGAGCGGGAGTGGACTTACGAGCAGTACTTC.

This clone was seen a few times. V usage is TRBV19 and J usage is TRBJ2-5, with TRBD2 matching over 8 bases. After removal of 9 bases from V and 1 base from J, the junction contained 13 bases not matched to a gene. The germline V gene encodes CDR1 LNHDA and CDR2 SQIVND (reference sequence). This CDR3 contains 16 residues. The DNA of the CDR3 is TGTGCCAGCCCCCGGGAAGCCCTAGCGGGCCAAGAGACCCAGTACTTC. It translates to CASPREALAGQETQYF.